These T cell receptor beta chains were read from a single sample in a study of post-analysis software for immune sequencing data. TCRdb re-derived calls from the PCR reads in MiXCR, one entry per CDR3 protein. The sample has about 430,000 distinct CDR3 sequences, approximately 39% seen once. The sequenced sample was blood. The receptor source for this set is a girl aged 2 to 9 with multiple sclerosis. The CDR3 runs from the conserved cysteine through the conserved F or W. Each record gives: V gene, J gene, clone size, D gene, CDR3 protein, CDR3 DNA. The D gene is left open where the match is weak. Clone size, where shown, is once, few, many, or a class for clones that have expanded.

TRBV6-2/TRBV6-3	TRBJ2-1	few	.	CASSYRDRTRGNEQFF	TGTGCCAGCAGTTATCGGGACCGAACGCGAGGTAATGAGCAGTTCTTC
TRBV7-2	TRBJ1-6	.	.	CASSSILVPPHF	TGTGCCAGCAGCTCCATCCTTGTTCCCCCCCACTTT
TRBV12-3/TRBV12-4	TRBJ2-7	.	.	CASSLVLRTPSSYGQYF	TGTGCCAGCAGTTTAGTTCTTAGGACACCTAGCTCCTACGGGCAGTACTTC
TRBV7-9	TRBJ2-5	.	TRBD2	CASSHGLAGQETQYF	TGTGCCAGCAGCCACGGACTAGCGGGACAAGAGACCCAGTACTTC
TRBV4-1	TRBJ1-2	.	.	CASSRIFGYGYTF	TGCGCCAGCAGCCGCATATTCGGGTATGGCTACACCTTC
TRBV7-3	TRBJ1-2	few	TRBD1	CASSSTGAPTYGYTF	TGTGCCAGCAGCTCCACAGGGGCGCCTACCTATGGCTACACCTTC
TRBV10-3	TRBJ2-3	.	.	CAISDPAVSTDTQYF	TGTGCCATCAGTGATCCAGCGGTGAGCACAGATACGCAGTATTTT
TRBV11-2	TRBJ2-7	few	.	CASSSLRGPSSYEQYF	TGTGCCAGCAGCTCGCTCAGGGGCCCTTCCTCCTACGAGCAGTACTTC
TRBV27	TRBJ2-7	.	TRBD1	CASRRGLYEQYF	TGTGCCAGCAGAAGGGGGCTGTACGAGCAGTACTTC
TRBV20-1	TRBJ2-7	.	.	CSARDLGKGYEQYF	TGCAGTGCTAGAGATCTTGGTAAAGGCTACGAGCAGTACTTC
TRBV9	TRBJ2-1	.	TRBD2	CASSHESAGVTYNEQFF	TGTGCCAGCAGCCATGAGAGCGCGGGAGTCACCTACAATGAGCAGTTCTTC
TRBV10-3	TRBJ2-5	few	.	CAISLGETQYF	TGTGCCATCAGTCTTGGAGAGACCCAGTACTTC
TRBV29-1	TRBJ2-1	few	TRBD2	CSGRLASYNEQFF	TGCAGCGGGAGACTAGCCTCCTACAATGAGCAGTTCTTC
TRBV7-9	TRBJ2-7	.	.	CASSRVSEQYF	TGTGCCAGCAGCAGGGTGTCCGAGCAGTACTTC
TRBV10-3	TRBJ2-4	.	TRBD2	CAISESPSGIKNVQYF	TGTGCCATCAGTGAGTCGCCCAGCGGGATTAAGAACGTTCAGTACTTC
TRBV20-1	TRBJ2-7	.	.	CSARQDTTYEQYF	TGCAGTGCTAGACAAGACACGACCTACGAGCAGTACTTC
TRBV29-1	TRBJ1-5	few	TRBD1	CSVVQGSSNQPQHF	TGCAGCGTTGTACAGGGGAGTAGCAATCAGCCCCAGCATTTT
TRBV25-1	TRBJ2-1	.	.	CASSRAGTGYNEQFF	TGTGCCAGCAGTCGGGCCGGGACTGGCTACAATGAGCAGTTCTTC
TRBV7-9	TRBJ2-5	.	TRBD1	CASSLNRGRETQYF	TGTGCCAGCAGCTTAAACAGGGGAAGAGAGACCCAGTACTTC
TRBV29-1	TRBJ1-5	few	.	CSVGSGSRPQHF	TGCAGCGTTGGATCCGGGTCCCGGCCCCAGCATTTT
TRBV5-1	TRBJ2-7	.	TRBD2	CASSLAVSSGRAYEQYF	TGCGCCAGCAGCTTGGCCGTTTCTAGCGGGAGGGCTTACGAGCAGTACTTC
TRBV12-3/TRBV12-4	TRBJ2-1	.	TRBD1	CASSRRGRGQYNEQFF	TGTGCCAGCAGTCGGCGTGGCAGGGGGCAGTACAATGAGCAGTTCTTC
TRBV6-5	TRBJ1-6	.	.	CASSYSRGPSRSYNSPLHF	TGTGCCAGCAGTTACTCCCGCGGCCCTTCAAGGAGTTATAATTCACCCCTCCACTTT
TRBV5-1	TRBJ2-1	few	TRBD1	CASSFRDSLYNEQFF	TGCGCCAGCAGCTTCCGGGACAGCCTCTACAATGAGCAGTTCTTC
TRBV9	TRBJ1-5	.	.	CASSATTGIGQPQHF	TGTGCCAGCAGCGCGACCACAGGGATTGGGCAGCCCCAGCATTTT
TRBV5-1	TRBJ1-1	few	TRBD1	CASSTATGGNTEAFF	TGCGCCAGCAGCACGGCCACAGGGGGCAACACTGAAGCTTTCTTT
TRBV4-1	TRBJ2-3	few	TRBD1	CAGSSTGTGLSTDTQYF	TGCGCCGGGTCAAGTACCGGGACAGGGCTTAGCACAGATACGCAGTATTTT
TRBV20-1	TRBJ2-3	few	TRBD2	CSASELAGVGTQYF	TGCAGTGCTAGTGAGCTAGCGGGGGTCGGTACGCAGTATTTT
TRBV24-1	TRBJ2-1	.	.	CATSDSGANEQFF	TGTGCCACCAGTGACTCCGGGGCTAATGAGCAGTTCTTC
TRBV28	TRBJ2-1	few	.	CASNPVGGLNEQFF	TGTGCCAGCAACCCCGTCGGGGGATTGAATGAGCAGTTCTTC
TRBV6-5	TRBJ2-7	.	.	CASSYSSGDYEQYF	TGTGCCAGCAGTTACTCCTCAGGGGACTACGAGCAGTACTTC
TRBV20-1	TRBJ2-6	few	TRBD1	CSANDRGSFGANVLTF	TGCAGTGCTAACGACAGGGGGTCTTTTGGGGCCAACGTCCTGACTTTC
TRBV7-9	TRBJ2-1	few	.	CASSSPRGRSSYNEQFF	TGTGCCAGCAGCTCCCCCCGGGGACGGAGCTCCTACAATGAGCAGTTCTTC